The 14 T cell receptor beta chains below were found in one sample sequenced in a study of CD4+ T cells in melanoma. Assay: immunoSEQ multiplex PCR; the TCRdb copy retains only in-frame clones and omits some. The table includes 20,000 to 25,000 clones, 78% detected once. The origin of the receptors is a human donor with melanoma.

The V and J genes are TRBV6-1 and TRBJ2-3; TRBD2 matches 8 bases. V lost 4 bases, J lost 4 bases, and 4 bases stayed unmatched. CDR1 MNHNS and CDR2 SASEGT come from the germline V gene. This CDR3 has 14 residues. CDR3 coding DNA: TGTGCCAGCAGTGTTACTAGCGGACCAGATACGCAGTATTTT. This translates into CASSVTSGPDTQYF.

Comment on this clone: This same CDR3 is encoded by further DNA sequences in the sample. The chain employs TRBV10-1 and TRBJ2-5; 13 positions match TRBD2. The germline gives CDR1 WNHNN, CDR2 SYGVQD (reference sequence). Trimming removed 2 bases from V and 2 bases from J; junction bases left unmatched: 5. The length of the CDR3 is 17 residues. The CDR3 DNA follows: TGCGCCAGCAGTGAGGGTAGACTAGCGGGGGGTCAAGAGACCCAGTACTTC. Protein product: CASSEGRLAGGQETQYF.

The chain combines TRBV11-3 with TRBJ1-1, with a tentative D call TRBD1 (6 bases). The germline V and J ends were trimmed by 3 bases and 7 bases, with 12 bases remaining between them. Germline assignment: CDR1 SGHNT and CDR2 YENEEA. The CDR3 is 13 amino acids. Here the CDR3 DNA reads TGTGCCAGCAGCTTTGGACAGACCAGTGAAGCTTTCTTT. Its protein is CASSFGQTSEAFF.

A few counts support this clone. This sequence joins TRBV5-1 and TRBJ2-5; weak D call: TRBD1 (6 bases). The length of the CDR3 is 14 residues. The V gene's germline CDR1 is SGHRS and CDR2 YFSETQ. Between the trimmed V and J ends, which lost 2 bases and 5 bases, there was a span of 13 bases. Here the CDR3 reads CASSFLGAGETQYF. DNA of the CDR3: TGCGCCAGCAGCTTTTTGGGGGCCGGGGAGACCCAGTACTTC.

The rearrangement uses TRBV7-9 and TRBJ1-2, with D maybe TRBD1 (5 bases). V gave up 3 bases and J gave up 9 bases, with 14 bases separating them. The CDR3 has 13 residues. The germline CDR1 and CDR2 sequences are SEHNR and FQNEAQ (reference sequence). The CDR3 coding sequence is TGTGCCAGCAGCTTGGACAATACCCTCCGCTACACCTTC. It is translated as CASSLDNTLRYTF.

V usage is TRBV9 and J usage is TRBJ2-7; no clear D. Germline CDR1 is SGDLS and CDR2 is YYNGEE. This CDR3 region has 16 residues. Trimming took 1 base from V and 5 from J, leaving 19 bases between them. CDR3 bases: TGTGCCAGCAGCGTACGACACGGTCTGGAGCTGAACGAGCAGTACTTC. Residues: CASSVRHGLELNEQYF.

CDR3 in DNA: TGTGCCAGCACAGGGGGCTTAGGGAACACTGAAGCTTTCTTT. It encodes CASTGGLGNTEAFF. This chain uses TRBV6-6 with TRBJ1-1; 8 nucleotides agree with TRBD1. V gave up 7 bases and J gave up 1 base; unmatched junction bases: 5. The germline V gene encodes CDR1 MNHNY and CDR2 SVGAGI (reference sequence). This CDR3 has 14 residues.

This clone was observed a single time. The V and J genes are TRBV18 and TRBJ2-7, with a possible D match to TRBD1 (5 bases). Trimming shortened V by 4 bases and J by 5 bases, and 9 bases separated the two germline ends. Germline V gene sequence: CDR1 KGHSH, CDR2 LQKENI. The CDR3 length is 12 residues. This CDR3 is CASSLDRDEQYF. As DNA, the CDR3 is TGTGCCAGCTCACTAGACAGAGACGAGCAGTACTTC.

The CDR3 DNA reads as TGTGCCAGCAGTGAGTGGGGGTCTTTTACGGAGACCCAGTACTTC. Translated, it gives CASSEWGSFTETQYF. The chain combines TRBV6-1 with TRBJ2-5; D possibly uses TRBD1 or TRBD2 (5 bases each). Between the trimmed V and J ends, which lost 3 bases and 5 bases, there was a span of 16 bases. The CDR3 is made up of 15 amino acids. CDR1 is MNHNS and CDR2 is SASEGT in the germline V gene.

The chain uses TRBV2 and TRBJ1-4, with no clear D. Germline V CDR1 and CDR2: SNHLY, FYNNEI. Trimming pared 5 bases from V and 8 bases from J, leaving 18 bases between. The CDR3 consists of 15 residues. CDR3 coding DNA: TGTGCCAGCAGTCAGGACCCGGGAGGATACGAAAAACTGTTTTTT. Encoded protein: CASSQDPGGYEKLFF.

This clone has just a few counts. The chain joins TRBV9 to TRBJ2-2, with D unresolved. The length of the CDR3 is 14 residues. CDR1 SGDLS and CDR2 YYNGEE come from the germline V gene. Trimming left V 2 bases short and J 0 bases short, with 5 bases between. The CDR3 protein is CASSVYANTGELFF. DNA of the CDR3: TGTGCCAGCAGCGTGTACGCGAACACCGGGGAGCTGTTTTTT.

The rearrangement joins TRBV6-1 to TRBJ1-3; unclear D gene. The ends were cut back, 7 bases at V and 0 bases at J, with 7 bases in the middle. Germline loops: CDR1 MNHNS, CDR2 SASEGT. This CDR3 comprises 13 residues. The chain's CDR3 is CASTQLSGNTIYF. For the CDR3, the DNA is TGTGCCAGCACGCAGCTCTCTGGAAACACCATATATTTT.

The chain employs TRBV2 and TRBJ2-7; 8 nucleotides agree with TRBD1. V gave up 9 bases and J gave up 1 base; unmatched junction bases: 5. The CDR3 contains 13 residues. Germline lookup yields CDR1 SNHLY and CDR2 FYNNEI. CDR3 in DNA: TGTGCCAGTAGGACAGGGCCATCCTACGAGCAGTACTTC. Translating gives CASRTGPSYEQYF. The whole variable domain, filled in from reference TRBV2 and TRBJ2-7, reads EPEVTQTPSHQVTQMGQEVILRCVPISNHLYFYWYRQILGQKVEFLVSFYNNEISEKSEIFDDQFSVERPDGSNFTLKIRSTKLEDSAMYFCASRTGPSYEQYFGPGTRLTVT.

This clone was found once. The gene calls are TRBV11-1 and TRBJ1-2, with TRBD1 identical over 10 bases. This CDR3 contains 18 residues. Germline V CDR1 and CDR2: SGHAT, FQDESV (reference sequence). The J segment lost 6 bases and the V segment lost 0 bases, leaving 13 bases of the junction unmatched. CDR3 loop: CASSLALGRDRGADGYTF. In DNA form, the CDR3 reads TGTGCCAGCAGCTTAGCCCTTGGCCGGGACAGGGGAGCGGATGGCTACACCTTC.